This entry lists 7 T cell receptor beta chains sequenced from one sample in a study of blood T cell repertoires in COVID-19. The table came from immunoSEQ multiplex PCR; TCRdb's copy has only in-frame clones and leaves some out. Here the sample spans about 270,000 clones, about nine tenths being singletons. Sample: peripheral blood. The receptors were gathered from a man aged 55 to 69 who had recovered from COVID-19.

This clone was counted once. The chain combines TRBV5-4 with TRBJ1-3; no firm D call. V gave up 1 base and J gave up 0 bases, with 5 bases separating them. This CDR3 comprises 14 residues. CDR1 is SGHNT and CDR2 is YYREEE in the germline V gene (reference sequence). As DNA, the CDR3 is TGTGCCAGCAGCTTGTTCCTCTCTGGAAACACCATATATTTT. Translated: CASSLFLSGNTIYF.

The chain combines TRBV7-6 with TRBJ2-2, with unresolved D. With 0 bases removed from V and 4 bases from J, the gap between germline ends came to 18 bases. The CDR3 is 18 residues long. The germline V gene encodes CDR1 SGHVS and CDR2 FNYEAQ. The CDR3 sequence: CASSLASGSKLVTGELFF. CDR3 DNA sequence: TGTGCCAGCAGCTTAGCTTCCGGGTCTAAGCTTGTCACCGGGGAGCTGTTTTTT. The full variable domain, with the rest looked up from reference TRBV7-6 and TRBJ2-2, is GAGVSQSPRYKVTKRGQDVALRCDPISGHVSLYWYRQALGQGPEFLTYFNYEAQQDKSGLPNDRFSAERPEGSISTLTIQRTEQRDSAMYRCASSLASGSKLVTGELFFGEGSRLTVL.

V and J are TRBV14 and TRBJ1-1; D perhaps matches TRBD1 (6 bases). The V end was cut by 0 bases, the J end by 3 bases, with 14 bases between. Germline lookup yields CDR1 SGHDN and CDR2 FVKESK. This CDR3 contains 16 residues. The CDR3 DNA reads TGTGCCAGCAGCCAAGAGTTTAGTACAGGGCACACTGAAGCTTTCTTT. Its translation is CASSQEFSTGHTEAFF.

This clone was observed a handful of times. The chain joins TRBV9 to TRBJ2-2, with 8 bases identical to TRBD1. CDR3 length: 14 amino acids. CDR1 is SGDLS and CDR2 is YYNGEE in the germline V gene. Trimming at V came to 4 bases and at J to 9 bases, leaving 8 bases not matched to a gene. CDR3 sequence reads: CASSSGGAGRELFF. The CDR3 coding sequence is TGTGCCAGCAGCTCAGGGGGCGCAGGGCGGGAGCTGTTTTTT. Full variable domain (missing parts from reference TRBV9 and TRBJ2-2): DSGVTQTPKHLITATGQRVTLRCSPRSGDLSVYWYQQSLDQGLQFLIQYYNGEERAKGNILERFSAQQFPDLHSELNLSSLELGDSALYFCASSSGGAGRELFFGEGSRLTVL.

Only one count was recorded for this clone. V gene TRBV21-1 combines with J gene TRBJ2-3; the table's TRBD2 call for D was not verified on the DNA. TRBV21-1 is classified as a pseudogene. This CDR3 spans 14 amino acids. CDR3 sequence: CASSKVSGGDTQYF. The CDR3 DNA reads TGTGCCAGCAGCAAAGTCAGCGGGGGGGATACGCAGTATTTT.

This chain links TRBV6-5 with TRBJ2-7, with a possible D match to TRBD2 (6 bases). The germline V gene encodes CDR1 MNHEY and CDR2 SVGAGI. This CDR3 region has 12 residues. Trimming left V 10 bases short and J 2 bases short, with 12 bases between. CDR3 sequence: CATSGGAYEQYF. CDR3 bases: TGTGCCACCTCGGGCGGGGCCTACGAGCAGTACTTC.

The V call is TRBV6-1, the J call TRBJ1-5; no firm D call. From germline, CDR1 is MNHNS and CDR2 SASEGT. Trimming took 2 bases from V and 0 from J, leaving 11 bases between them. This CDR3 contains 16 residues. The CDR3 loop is CASSERRAVSNQPQHF. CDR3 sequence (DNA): TGTGCCAGCAGTGAAAGGAGGGCAGTTAGCAATCAGCCCCAGCATTTT.